Sequencing of this T cell receptor (beta chain) was carried out in a study of T cells expressing NK-cell markers. The CDR3 spans 12 residues. TCRdb re-called the 5' RACE reads and shows each CDR3 protein once, DNA omitted. The table counts around 550,000 distinct CDR3 sequences; approximately 3.6% lies in the top ten. The chain employs TRBV12-3 or TRBV12-4 and TRBJ2-5; there is no DNA to check the TCRdb D call of TRBD1. The clonotype originates from a man aged 18 to 29 in good health. What was sequenced was blood T cells: a sorted CD56 or NKG2C T cell subset, CD4+ or CD8+ T cells, or bulk PBMC T cells (not recorded which). CDR3: CASSPDSEREYF.